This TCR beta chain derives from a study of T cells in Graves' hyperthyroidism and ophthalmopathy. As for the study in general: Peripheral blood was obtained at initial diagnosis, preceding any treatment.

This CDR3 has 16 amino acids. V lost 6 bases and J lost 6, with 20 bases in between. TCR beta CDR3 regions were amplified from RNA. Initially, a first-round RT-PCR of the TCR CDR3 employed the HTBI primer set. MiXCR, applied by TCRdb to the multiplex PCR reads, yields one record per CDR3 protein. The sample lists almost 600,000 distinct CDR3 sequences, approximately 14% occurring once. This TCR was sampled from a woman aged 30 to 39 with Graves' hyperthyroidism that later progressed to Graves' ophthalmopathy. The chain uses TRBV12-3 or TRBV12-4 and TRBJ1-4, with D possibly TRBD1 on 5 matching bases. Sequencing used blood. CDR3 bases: TGTGCCAGCAGGACCTCGTCCGGGACGGGGGATGAAAAACTGTTTTTT. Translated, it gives CASRTSSGTGDEKLFF.